These 23 T cell receptor beta chains originate from one sample sequenced in a study of blood T cells in healthy people across ages. It was with a sample-barcoded 5' primer and a J-beta primer mix that a second PCR of about 6 to 11 cycles was run. Each CDR3 protein is one row after TCRdb ran MiXCR on the 5' RACE reads. The sample holds some 1.5 million distinct CDR3 sequences; about 30% are singletons and the top ten take roughly 8.2%. Sequencing was performed on blood. The receptors come from a woman in her 30s in good health.

The J gene is TRBJ1-4, the V gene TRBV28; 7 bases are a match to TRBD1. Germline assignment: CDR1 MDHEN and CDR2 SYDVKM. CDR3 length equals 14 residues. After removal of 3 bases from V and 7 bases from J, the junction contained 5 bases not matched to a gene. The CDR3 is CASSFSDRPEKLFF. The CDR3 nucleotides read TGTGCCAGCAGTTTCTCGGACAGGCCTGAAAAACTGTTTTTT.

V is TRBV3-1 and J is TRBJ2-5, with D possibly TRBD1 on 6 matching bases. The closer fit of TRBJ2-7 to the DNA end suggests the J call may be wrong. There are 13 residues in the CDR3. Germline-derived CDR1 and CDR2 are LGHDT and YNNKEL (reference sequence). Here the CDR3 DNA reads TGTGCAACCGCCCAGGGGATCTCTTACGAGCAGTACTTC. This codes for CATAQGISYEQYF.

This clonotype was detected only once. V gene TRBV24-1 combines with J gene TRBJ2-1; tentative D call: TRBD1 (6 bases). This CDR3 region has 15 residues. The germline V gene encodes CDR1 KGHDR and CDR2 SFDVKD. V was trimmed by 5 bases and J by 8 bases, leaving 18 bases between them. The CDR3 DNA reads as TGTGCCACCAGTGGATCAGGGGATAAATTGGATGAGCAGTTCTTC. It codes for CATSGSGDKLDEQFF.

This clonotype came up many times. The V gene is TRBV4-3, the J gene TRBJ2-1; possible D gene TRBD2, 6 bases. This CDR3 has 15 residues. V was pared by 6 bases and J by 9 bases, with 21 bases between. The germline CDR1 and CDR2 sequences are LGHNA and YSLEER. CDR3 amino acids: CASSPGRDVRVEQFF. CDR3 coding DNA: TGCGCCAGCAGTCCGGGGCGGGACGTACGGGTTGAGCAGTTCTTC.

The chain joins TRBV6-6 to TRBJ2-1, with unresolved D. Germline-derived CDR1 and CDR2 are MNHNY and SVGAGI (reference sequence). The CDR3 length is 15 residues. Trimming took 1 base from V and 1 from J, leaving 8 bases between them. The CDR3 here is CASSYWAASYNEQFF. The CDR3 DNA follows: TGTGCCAGCAGTTACTGGGCAGCTTCCTACAATGAGCAGTTCTTC.

This chain connects TRBV6-5 to TRBJ1-4, with D maybe TRBD1 (5 bases). V was pared by 4 bases and J by 13 bases, with 22 bases between. Germline CDR1 and CDR2: MNHEY and SVGAGI. The CDR3 is 15 residues long. CDR3 amino acids: CASSWGTSGTRGLFF. Written as DNA, the CDR3 is TGTGCCAGCAGTTGGGGAACATCCGGGACCCGGGGACTGTTTTTT.

The chain employs TRBV10-1 and TRBJ2-4, with TRBD1 matching 8 bases. The end of the DNA aligns better with TRBJ2-7, so the J call may be wrong. The germline V gene has CDR1 WNHNN and CDR2 SYGVQD (reference sequence). The CDR3 spans 14 residues. CDR3 DNA: TGCGCCAGCAGTGAGGGGTCAGGGGGCCACGAGCAGTACTTC. Its protein is CASSEGSGGHEQYF.

This clonotype was picked up a small number of times. The V and J genes are TRBV28 and TRBJ2-4; D uncertain. CDR1 is MDHEN, CDR2 SYDVKM, per germline. V lost 1 base to trimming and J lost 5 bases, with 18 bases between them. There are 17 residues in the CDR3. The CDR3 DNA is TGTGCCAGCAGTTTATTGAGTAGGGCAGACGAAGAAAACATTCAGTACTTC. Protein: CASSLLSRADEENIQYF.

About this clonotype itself: Germline is not matched at one junction end, which may reflect a read error. This rearrangement joins TRBV12-3 or TRBV12-4 to TRBJ2-5; TRBD2 matches 7 bases. This CDR3 region has 17 residues. CDR3 nucleotide sequence: TGTGACAGCAGTCCGAACGATCGGGGGGTTATTGGAGAGACCCAGTACTTC. Its translation is CDSSPNDRGVIGETQYF.

This clonotype was observed at least ten times. The CDR3 DNA sequence: TGTGCCAGCAGACAGACCGGGACAGGGTCAGGAGAGCAGTACTTC. Translated: CASRQTGTGSGEQYF. This chain connects TRBV12-3 or TRBV12-4 to TRBJ2-7, with 9 bases matching TRBD1. With V trimmed by 6 bases and J by 7 bases, 13 bases remained unmatched. The CDR3 extends over 15 amino acids.

This clonotype was counted between two and nine times. The V gene is TRBV3-1, the J gene TRBJ2-1, with 7 bases lining up with TRBD1. Per the germline V gene, CDR1 is LGHDT and CDR2 is YNNKEL (reference sequence). CDR3 length: 17 residues. V dropped 1 base and J dropped 3; count of bases not matched to a gene: 9. The CDR3 loop is CASSQALTDRIYNEQFF. The CDR3 nucleotides are TGTGCCAGCAGCCAAGCCCTCACGGACAGGATCTACAATGAGCAGTTCTTC.

The chain has TRBV10-2 and TRBJ1-3; D is perhaps TRBD1 (5 bases). This CDR3 has 15 residues. Trimming shortened V by 5 bases and J by 3 bases, and 14 bases separated the two germline ends. Germline V lookup: CDR1 WSHSY, CDR2 SAAADI. Written as DNA, the CDR3 is TGCGCCAGCAGTAATGGGCAGGGACTTGGAAACACCATATATTTT. It translates to CASSNGQGLGNTIYF.

This clonotype was seen only once. One end of the junction does not line up with germline, which may come from a read error. The chain couples TRBV20-1 to TRBJ1-5; D ambiguous. There are 12 residues in the CDR3. Germline CDR1 reads DFQATT; CDR2 reads SNEGSKA (reference sequence). The chain's CDR3 is CRAKDGPQPQHF. The CDR3 coding sequence is TGCCGTGCTAAGGACGGCCCTCAGCCCCAGCATTTT.

V and J are TRBV18 and TRBJ1-2; D perhaps matches TRBD1 (5 bases). Trimming cost V 3 bases and J 2 bases, with 13 bases left between them. CDR1 and CDR2 from the germline V gene are KGHSH and LQKENI. This CDR3 has 15 residues. CDR3 coding DNA: TGTGCCAGCTCACCCAGCAGCGGGGGGAACTATGGCTACACCTTC. Translation: CASSPSSGGNYGYTF. Filled out from reference TRBV18 and TRBJ1-2, the complete variable domain reads NAGVMQNPRHLVRRRGQEARLRCSPMKGHSHVYWYRQLPEEGLKFMVYLQKENIIDESGMPKERFSAEFPKEGPSILRIQQVVRGDSAAYFCASSPSSGGNYGYTFGSGTRLTVV.

The chain joins TRBV6-6 to TRBJ2-1; possible D gene TRBD1, 5 bases. Germline V gives CDR1 MNHNY, CDR2 SVGAGI (reference sequence). The CDR3 covers 14 residues. The V gene lost 7 bases and the J gene lost 7 bases, with 17 bases spanning the gap. The CDR3 region is CASKGEGALNEQFF. CDR3 nucleotides: TGTGCCAGCAAGGGTGAAGGGGCTCTGAATGAGCAGTTCTTC.

The J gene is TRBJ2-5, the V gene TRBV20-1; D could derive from TRBD1 or TRBD2 (5 bases each). The CDR3 totals 15 residues. Trimming shortened V by 7 bases and J by 11 bases, and 29 bases separated the two germline ends. Germline CDR1 and CDR2: DFQATT and SNEGSKA (reference sequence). The CDR3 here is CSVPVAGWTYDEQYF. The CDR3 DNA is TGCAGTGTCCCGGTGGCAGGGTGGACTTACGATGAGCAGTACTTC.

This chain uses TRBV7-9 with TRBJ1-4, with 8 bases fitting TRBD1. Germline CDR1 is SEHNR and CDR2 is FQNEAQ (reference sequence). This CDR3 contains 14 residues. V lost 7 bases and J lost 2; bases outside the gene matches: 3. As DNA, the CDR3 is TGTGCCAGCACCACAGGGGGGACTAATGAAAAACTGTTTTTT. Translation gives CASTTGGTNEKLFF.

The CDR3 bases are TGCGCCAGCAGCCATGATCCGAGCTACAATGAGCAGTTCTTC. Its translation: CASSHDPSYNEQFF. This chain links TRBV4-3 with TRBJ2-1; D unclear. The germline V and J ends were trimmed by 3 bases and 3 bases, with 9 bases remaining between them. This CDR3 has 14 amino acids. Germline loops: CDR1 LGHNA, CDR2 YSLEER.

The V gene is TRBV5-1, the J gene TRBJ1-1; D perhaps matches TRBD1 (5 bases). CDR1 and CDR2 from the germline V gene are SGHRS and YFSETQ. The V gene lost 5 bases and the J gene lost 8 bases, with 22 bases spanning the gap. The CDR3 totals 15 residues. The chain's CDR3 is CASSENSGGTTEAFF. In nucleotides, the CDR3 is TGCGCCAGCAGTGAGAACTCCGGAGGGACCACCGAAGCTTTCTTT.

The V and J genes are TRBV18 and TRBJ2-5; D possibly matches TRBD1 or TRBD2 (5 bases each). V gave up 6 bases and J gave up 4 bases, with 21 bases separating them. Looked up from germline, CDR1 is KGHSH and CDR2 is LQKENI. The CDR3 runs 16 residues. The CDR3 DNA follows: TGTGCCAGCTCGAGCAACCTGGCCCCGGGGCGAGAGACCCAGTACTTC. Protein: CASSSNLAPGRETQYF. The full variable domain, in which reference TRBV18 and TRBJ2-5 provide the parts outside the CDR3, is NAGVMQNPRHLVRRRGQEARLRCSPMKGHSHVYWYRQLPEEGLKFMVYLQKENIIDESGMPKERFSAEFPKEGPSILRIQQVVRGDSAAYFCASSSNLAPGRETQYFGPGTRLLVL.

In this sample, this clonotype turned up many times. V and J are TRBV6-2 or TRBV6-3 and TRBJ2-7, with 8 bases that match TRBD1. The CDR3 spans 15 residues. Germline V gives CDR1 MNHEY, CDR2 SVGEGT. V shed 4 bases and J 3 bases; nucleotides not matched to a gene: 8. The CDR3 loop reads CASSFPGQDVYEQYF. The CDR3 DNA follows: TGTGCCAGCAGTTTTCCGGGACAGGATGTCTACGAGCAGTACTTC.

This clonotype came up many times. This sequence joins TRBV2 and TRBJ2-7; D is unclear. The CDR3 spans 14 residues. Trimming removed 7 bases at V and 5 bases at J, with 18 bases between. Germline CDR1 and CDR2: SNHLY and FYNNEI. Written as DNA, the CDR3 is TGTGCCAGCAATCCAGACCGAAGATCTAACGAGCAGTACTTC. It codes for CASNPDRRSNEQYF.

This chain connects TRBV14 to TRBJ2-5; tentatively, D is TRBD1 (6 bases). The CDR3 loop spans 13 amino acids. Trimming took off 5 bases at V and 5 bases at J, with 12 bases between the two ends. Germline CDR1 and CDR2: SGHDN and FVKESK. CDR3 nucleotide sequence: TGTGCCAGCAGCACGGGACAATGGGAGACCCAGTACTTC. It is translated as CASSTGQWETQYF. Filled out from reference TRBV14 and TRBJ2-5, the complete variable domain reads EAGVTQFPSHSVIEKGQTVTLRCDPISGHDNLYWYRRVMGKEIKFLLHFVKESKQDESGMPNNRFLAERTGGTYSTLKVQPAELEDSGVYFCASSTGQWETQYFGPGTRLLVL.